This T cell receptor beta chain stems from a study of control samples from healthy donors and cancer patients. The V end lost 8 bases, the J end lost 6 bases, and 10 bases lay between the germline ends. The germline gives CDR1 SNHLY, CDR2 FYNNEI. CDR3 length: 12 amino acids. Profiling relied on immunoSEQ multiplex PCR, and the TCRdb table lists in-frame clones only, not all of them. The sample carries some 44,000 clones, over 65% recorded once. This receptor was taken from a male donor with melanoma. Sequencing was carried out using formalin-fixed, paraffin-embedded tissue. The chain employs TRBV2 and TRBJ2-2; D tentatively reads TRBD1 or TRBD2 (5 bases each). CDR3 sequence: CASGETAGELFF. The CDR3 DNA reads as TGTGCCAGCGGGGAGACAGCCGGGGAGCTGTTTTTT.